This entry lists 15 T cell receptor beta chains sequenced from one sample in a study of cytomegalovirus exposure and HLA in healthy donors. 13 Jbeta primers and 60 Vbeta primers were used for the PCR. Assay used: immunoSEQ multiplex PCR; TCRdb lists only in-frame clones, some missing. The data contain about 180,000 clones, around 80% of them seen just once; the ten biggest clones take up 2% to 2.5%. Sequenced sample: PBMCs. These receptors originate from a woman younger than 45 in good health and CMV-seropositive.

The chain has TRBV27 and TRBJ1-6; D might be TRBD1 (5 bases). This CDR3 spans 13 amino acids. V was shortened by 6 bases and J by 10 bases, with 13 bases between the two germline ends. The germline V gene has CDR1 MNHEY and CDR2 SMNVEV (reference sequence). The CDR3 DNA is TGTGCCAGCAGGACAGCTGGTCGGTCACCCCTCCACTTT. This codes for CASRTAGRSPLHF.

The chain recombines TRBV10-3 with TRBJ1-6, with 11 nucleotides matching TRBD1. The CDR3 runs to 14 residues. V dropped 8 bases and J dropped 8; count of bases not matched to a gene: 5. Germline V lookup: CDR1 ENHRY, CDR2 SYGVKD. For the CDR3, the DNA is TGTGCCATCTGGACAGGGGGCGCCGATTCACCCCTCCACTTT. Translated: CAIWTGGADSPLHF.

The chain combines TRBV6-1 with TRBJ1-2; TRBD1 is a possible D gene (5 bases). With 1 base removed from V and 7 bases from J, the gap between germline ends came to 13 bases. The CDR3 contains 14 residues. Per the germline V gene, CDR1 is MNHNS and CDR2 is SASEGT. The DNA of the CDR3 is TGTGCCAGCAGTGAAGGCCCAGGGCTGGCTGGCTACACCTTC. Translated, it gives CASSEGPGLAGYTF.

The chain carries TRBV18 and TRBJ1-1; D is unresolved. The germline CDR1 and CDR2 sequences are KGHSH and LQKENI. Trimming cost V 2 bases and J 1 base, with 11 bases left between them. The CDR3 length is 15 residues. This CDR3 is CASSPESGENTEAFF. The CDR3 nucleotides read TGTGCCAGCTCACCAGAGTCTGGAGAGAACACTGAAGCTTTCTTT.

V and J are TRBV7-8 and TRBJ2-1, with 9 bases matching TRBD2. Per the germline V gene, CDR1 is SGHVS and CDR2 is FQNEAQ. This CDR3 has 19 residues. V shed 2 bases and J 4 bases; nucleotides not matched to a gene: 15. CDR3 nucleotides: TGTGCCAGCAGCTTAACATACAGAATAGCGGGGGAGATTTACAATGAGCAGTTCTTC. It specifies CASSLTYRIAGEIYNEQFF. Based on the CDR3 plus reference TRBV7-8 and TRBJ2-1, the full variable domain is GAGVSQSPRYKVAKRGQDVALRCDPISGHVSLFWYQQALGQGPEFLTYFQNEAQLDKSGLPSDRFFAERPEGSVSTLKIQRTQQEDSAVYLCASSLTYRIAGEIYNEQFFGPGTRLTVL.

CDR3 nucleotides: TGTGCCAGCAGCCCCCACCAGGGAACAGATACGCAGTATTTT. Translated: CASSPHQGTDTQYF. The V gene is TRBV11-3, the J gene TRBJ2-3; D might be TRBD1 (5 bases). Germline V gene lookup returns CDR1 SGHNT and CDR2 YENEEA. Trimming cost V 5 bases and J 3 bases, with 12 bases left between them. The CDR3 is 14 amino acids.

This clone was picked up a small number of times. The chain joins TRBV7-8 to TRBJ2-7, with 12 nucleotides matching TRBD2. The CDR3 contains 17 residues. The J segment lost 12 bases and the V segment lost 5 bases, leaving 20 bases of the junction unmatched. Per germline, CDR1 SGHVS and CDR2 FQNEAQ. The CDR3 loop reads CASSARTSLAGGQALYF. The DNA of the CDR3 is TGTGCCAGCAGCGCCCGAACGTCACTAGCGGGGGGCCAGGCATTGTACTTC.

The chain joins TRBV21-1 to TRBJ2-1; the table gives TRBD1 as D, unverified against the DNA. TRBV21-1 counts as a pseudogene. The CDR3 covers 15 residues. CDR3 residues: CASSNDDRDYNEQFF. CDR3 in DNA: TGTGCCAGCAGCAACGACGACAGAGACTACAATGAGCAGTTCTTC.

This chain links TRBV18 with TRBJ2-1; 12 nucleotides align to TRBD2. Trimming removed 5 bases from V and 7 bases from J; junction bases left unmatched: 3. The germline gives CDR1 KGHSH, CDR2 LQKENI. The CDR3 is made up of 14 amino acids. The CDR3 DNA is TGTGCCAGCTCAATTGGGACTAGCGGGAATGAGCAGTTCTTC. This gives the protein CASSIGTSGNEQFF.

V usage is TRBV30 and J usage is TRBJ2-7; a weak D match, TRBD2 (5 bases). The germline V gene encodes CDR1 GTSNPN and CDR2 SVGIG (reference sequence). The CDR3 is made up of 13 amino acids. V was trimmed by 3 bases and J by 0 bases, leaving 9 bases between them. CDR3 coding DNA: TGTGCCTGGAGCCCGGGGTCCTCCTACGAGCAGTACTTC. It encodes CAWSPGSSYEQYF.

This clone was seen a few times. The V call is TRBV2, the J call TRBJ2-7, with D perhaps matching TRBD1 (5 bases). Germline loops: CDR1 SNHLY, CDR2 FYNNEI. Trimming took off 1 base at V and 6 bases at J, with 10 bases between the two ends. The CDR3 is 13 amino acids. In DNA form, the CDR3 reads TGTGCCAGCAGTGAAGTACGTGGGGCCGAGCAGTACTTC. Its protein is CASSEVRGAEQYF.

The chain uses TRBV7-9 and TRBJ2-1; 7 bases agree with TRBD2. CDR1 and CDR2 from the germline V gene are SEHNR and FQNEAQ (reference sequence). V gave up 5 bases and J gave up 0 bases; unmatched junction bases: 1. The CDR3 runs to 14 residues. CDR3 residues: CASSPGGSYNEQFF. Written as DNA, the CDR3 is TGTGCCAGCAGCCCGGGGGGCTCCTACAATGAGCAGTTCTTC.

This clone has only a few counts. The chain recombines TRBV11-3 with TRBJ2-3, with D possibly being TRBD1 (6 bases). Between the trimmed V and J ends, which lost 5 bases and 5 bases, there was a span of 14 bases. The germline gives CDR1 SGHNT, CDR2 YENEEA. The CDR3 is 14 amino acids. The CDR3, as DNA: TGTGCCAGCAGCCCGCCGGGCAGGGGAGATACGCAGTATTTT. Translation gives CASSPPGRGDTQYF.

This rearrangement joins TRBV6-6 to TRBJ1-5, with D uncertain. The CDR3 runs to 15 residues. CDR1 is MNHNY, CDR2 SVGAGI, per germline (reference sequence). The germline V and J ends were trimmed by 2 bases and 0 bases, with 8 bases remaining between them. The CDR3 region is CASSYVRYSNQPQHF. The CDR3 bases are TGTGCCAGCAGTTACGTGCGTTATAGCAATCAGCCCCAGCATTTT.

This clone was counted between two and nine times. In DNA form, the CDR3 reads TGCGCCAGCAGCCAAGATACTTCCGGACAGGGGCCGCCCCAGCATTTT. Its translation: CASSQDTSGQGPPQHF. The chain carries TRBV4-3 and TRBJ1-5; 9 bases fit TRBD1. Germline values: CDR1 LGHNA, CDR2 YSLEER. Germline trimming cut 0 bases from V and 9 bases from J; bases unmatched to any gene: 9. The CDR3 totals 16 residues.